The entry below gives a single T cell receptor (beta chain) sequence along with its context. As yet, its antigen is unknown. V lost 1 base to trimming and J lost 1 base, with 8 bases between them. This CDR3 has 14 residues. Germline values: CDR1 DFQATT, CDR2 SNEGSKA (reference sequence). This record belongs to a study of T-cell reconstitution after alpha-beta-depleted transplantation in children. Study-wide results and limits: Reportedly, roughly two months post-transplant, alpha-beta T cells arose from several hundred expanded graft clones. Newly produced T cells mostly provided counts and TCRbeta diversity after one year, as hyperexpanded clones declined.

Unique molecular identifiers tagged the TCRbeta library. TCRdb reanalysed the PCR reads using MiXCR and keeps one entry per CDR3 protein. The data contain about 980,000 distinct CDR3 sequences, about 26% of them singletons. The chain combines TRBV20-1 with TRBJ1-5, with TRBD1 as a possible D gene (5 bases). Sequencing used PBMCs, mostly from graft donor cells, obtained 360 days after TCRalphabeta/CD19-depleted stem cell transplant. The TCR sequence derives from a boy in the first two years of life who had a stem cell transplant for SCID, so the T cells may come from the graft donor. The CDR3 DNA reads TGCAGTGCTAGAGCTGGGGACAGCAATCAGCCCCAGCATTTT. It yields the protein CSARAGDSNQPQHF.